Following are 10 T cell receptor beta chains from one sample sequenced in a study of CD8+ T cells in alopecia areata. Extraction of RNA preceded its reverse transcription into cDNA, which served as the sequencing template. The protocol was immunoSEQ multiplex PCR, while the TCRdb copy is restricted to in-frame clones and leaves out a portion. The table shows roughly 100,000 clones, with over 75% occurring only once. As for treatment: oral pan-JAK inhibitor, 5-10 mg twice daily. Sequences were derived from CD8+ T cells sorted from blood, sampled between weeks 30 and 35, from a patient treated with tofacitinib. These receptors originate from a human donor with alopecia areata.

The J gene is TRBJ2-2, the V gene TRBV7-7; D remains ambiguous. The CDR3 spans 14 residues. The germline gives CDR1 SSHAT, CDR2 FNYEAQ (reference sequence). The V end lost 5 bases, the J end lost 2 bases, and 9 bases lay between the germline ends. The CDR3 spells CASSPDSNTGELFF. The CDR3 bases are TGTGCCAGCAGCCCAGACTCAAACACCGGGGAGCTGTTTTTT. Combining the CDR3 with reference TRBV7-7 and TRBJ2-2 gives the whole variable domain GAGVSQSPRYKVTKRGQDVTLRCDPISSHATLYWYQQALGQGPEFLTYFNYEAQPDKSGLPSDRFSAERPEGSISTLTIQRTEQRDSAMYRCASSPDSNTGELFFGEGSRLTVL.

The J gene is TRBJ2-3, the V gene TRBV12-5; tentative D call: TRBD1 (6 bases). V lost 1 base to trimming and J lost 4 bases, with 9 bases between them. Looked up from germline, CDR1 is LGHNT and CDR2 is FRNRAP. The CDR3 spans 14 residues. The CDR3 sequence is CASGLDRDPDTQYF. The CDR3 DNA is TGTGCTAGTGGTTTGGACAGGGACCCAGATACGCAGTATTTT.

A word on this clone: Additional DNA sequences in this sample encode the identical CDR3. V gene TRBV30 combines with J gene TRBJ1-1; D is unclear. The CDR3 spans 13 residues. The germline gives CDR1 GTSNPN, CDR2 SVGIG (reference sequence). Trimming removed 0 bases at V and 1 base at J, with 6 bases between. The CDR3 region has the DNA TGTGCCTGGAGTGTAGCTGGGAACACTGAAGCTTTCTTT. Amino acid sequence: CAWSVAGNTEAFF.

J is TRBJ2-5 and V is TRBV7-6; 7 bases line up with TRBD1. With 1 base clipped from V and 4 bases from J, the junction kept 6 bases outside the gene matches. Germline V gene data show CDR1 as SGHVS and CDR2 as FNYEAQ. The CDR3 runs to 15 residues. CDR3 amino acids: CASSLDTGAGETQYF. The CDR3, as DNA: TGTGCCAGCAGCTTAGATACAGGGGCAGGAGAGACCCAGTACTTC.

The rearrangement links TRBV5-4 to TRBJ2-1, with 8 bases fitting TRBD1. Unmatched junction bases numbered 0, after V lost 4 bases and J lost 6 bases. From germline, CDR1 is SGHNT and CDR2 YYREEE (reference sequence). CDR3 length: 12 amino acids. This CDR3 reads CASSGQGNEQFF. CDR3 DNA sequence: TGTGCCAGCAGCGGACAGGGCAATGAGCAGTTCTTC.

The gene calls are TRBV14 and TRBJ2-1; the D gene is possibly TRBD2 (5 bases). This CDR3 region has 17 residues. V shed 4 bases and J shed 8 bases, with 24 bases lying between them. From germline, CDR1 is SGHDN and CDR2 FVKESK. CDR3 region: CASSRRIGQVSLDEQFF. Here the CDR3 DNA reads TGTGCCAGCAGCCGGAGGATCGGGCAGGTTTCTTTGGATGAGCAGTTCTTC.

The V and J genes are TRBV7-8 and TRBJ2-7; 10 bases fit TRBD1. The CDR3 has 16 residues. Germline values: CDR1 SGHVS, CDR2 FQNEAQ. J lost 3 bases, V lost 5 bases, and 10 bases had no gene match. CDR3: CASSPQTGGGFYEQYF. The DNA for the CDR3 is TGTGCCAGCAGCCCTCAGACAGGGGGCGGGTTCTACGAGCAGTACTTC.

The chain combines TRBV23-1 with TRBJ2-3, with TRBD2 identical over 11 bases. TRBV23-1 is filed as an ORF, its function uncertain. Losses at the gene ends were 11 bases for V and 2 bases for J; bases not matched to a gene: 30. This CDR3 has 22 amino acids. The CDR3 sequence is CAYENRTAGLAAILPSTDTQYF. The CDR3 nucleotides read TGCGCCTATGAGAACCGGACAGCGGGACTAGCGGCAATCCTCCCTTCCACAGATACGCAGTATTTT.

This chain links TRBV7-9 with TRBJ2-4; 10 bases align to TRBD1. The ends lost 5 bases at V and 0 bases at J; junction bases unmatched: 7. This CDR3 spans 17 amino acids. Germline CDR1 and CDR2: SEHNR and FQNEAQ (reference sequence). This chain's CDR3 is CASSRYGTGEAKNIQYF. CDR3 in DNA: TGTGCCAGCAGCCGCTACGGGACAGGGGAAGCCAAAAACATTCAGTACTTC.

Details on this clone: The sample carries other DNA sequences with the same CDR3. The chain is built from TRBV5-4 and TRBJ1-1; D gene uncertain. This CDR3 comprises 13 residues. CDR1 is SGHNT and CDR2 is YYREEE in the germline V gene (reference sequence). The V end lost 2 bases, the J end lost 1 base, and 6 bases lay between the germline ends. This CDR3 reads CASSLGGNTEAFF. CDR3 DNA sequence: TGTGCCAGCAGCTTAGGTGGGAACACTGAAGCTTTCTTT.